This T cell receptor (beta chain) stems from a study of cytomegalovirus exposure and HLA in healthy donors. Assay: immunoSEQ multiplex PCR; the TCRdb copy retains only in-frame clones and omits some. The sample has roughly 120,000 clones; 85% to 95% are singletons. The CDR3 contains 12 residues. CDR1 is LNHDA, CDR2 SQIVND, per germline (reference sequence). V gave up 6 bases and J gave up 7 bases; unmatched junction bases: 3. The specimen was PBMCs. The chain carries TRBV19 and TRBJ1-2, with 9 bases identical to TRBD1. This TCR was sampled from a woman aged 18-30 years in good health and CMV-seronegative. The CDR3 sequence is CASSGQGFGYTF. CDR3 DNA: TGTGCCAGTAGCGGACAGGGGTTTGGCTACACCTTC.